Below, one T cell receptor beta chain is given with its context. Its antigen remains unidentified. The data are from a study of response to subunit inactivated influenza vaccine. The germline V gene has CDR1 DFQATT and CDR2 SNEGSKA (reference sequence). This CDR3 region has 17 residues. V was clipped by 1 base and J by 0 bases; unmatched bases: 6. Findings of the study overall: Authors proposed each seasonal influenza vaccination draws in few new T cells.

A single record per CDR3 protein comes from TCRdb applying MiXCR to the RT-PCR reads. The sample comprises 290,000 or so distinct CDR3 sequences, 22% of which are singletons, and around a tenth rests with the top ten. This material consisted of PBMCs from blood, taken about 19 months after vaccination. This chain links TRBV20-1 with TRBJ2-3; TRBD2 matches at 11 bases. The receptor was isolated from a man in his fifties or sixties who received an inactivated influenza vaccine. CDR3 DNA sequence: TGCAGTGCTAGAGTGGTAGCGGGAGGGCGGAGCACAGATACGCAGTATTTT. Protein product: CSARVVAGGRSTDTQYF.